This T cell receptor beta chain was recovered during a study of shared clonotypes between healthy human individuals. Notes on the study in general: The low donor count limited represented genetic and exposure-history diversity. The four-donor shared clonotypes exceeded non-shared clonotypes in generation probability, with non-shared ones scoring lower. Memory subsets generally showed smaller estimated richness than naive subsets did.

As to this clone: Antigen specificity is unknown.

The sorted-subset replicate PCRs were given around 200 ng DNA, which is tens of thousands of T cell genomes. Profiling relied on immunoSEQ multiplex PCR, and the TCRdb table lists in-frame clones only, not all of them. Of approximately 1,000,000 clones in the sample, about four fifths were seen once. CDR1 is SGHTA and CDR2 is FQGNSA in the germline V gene. The CDR3 totals 15 residues. V trimming: 1 base; J trimming: 5 bases; junction bases outside the gene matches: 8. The sequenced material came from memory CD4+ T cells from PBMCs. Subset reported: CD45RA-negative fraction. The chain combines TRBV7-2 with TRBJ2-7, with TRBD1 matching 7 bases. This clonotype was sampled from a man in his late teens or twenties in good health. Some clones in this sample may be carry-over from other donors' samples. For the CDR3, the DNA is TGTGCCAGCAGCTTAGTTAAACAGGGGATTCACGAGCAGTACTTC. The encoded protein is CASSLVKQGIHEQYF.